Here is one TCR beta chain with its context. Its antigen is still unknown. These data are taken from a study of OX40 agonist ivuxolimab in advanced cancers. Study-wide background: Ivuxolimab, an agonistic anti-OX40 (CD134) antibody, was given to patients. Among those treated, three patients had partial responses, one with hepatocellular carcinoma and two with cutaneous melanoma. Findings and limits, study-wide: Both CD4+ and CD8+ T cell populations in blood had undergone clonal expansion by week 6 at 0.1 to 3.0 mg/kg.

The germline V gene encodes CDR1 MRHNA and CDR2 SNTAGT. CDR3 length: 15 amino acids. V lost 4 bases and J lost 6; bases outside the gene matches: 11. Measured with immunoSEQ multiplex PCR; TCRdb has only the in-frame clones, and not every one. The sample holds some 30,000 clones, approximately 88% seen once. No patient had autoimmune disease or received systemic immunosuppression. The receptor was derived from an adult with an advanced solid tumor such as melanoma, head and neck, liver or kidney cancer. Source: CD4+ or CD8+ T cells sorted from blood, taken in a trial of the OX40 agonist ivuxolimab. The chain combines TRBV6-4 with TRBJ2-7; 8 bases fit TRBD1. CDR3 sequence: CASSGCGTGSSEQYF. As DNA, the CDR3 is TGTGCCAGCAGTGGATGTGGGACAGGTTCGAGCGAGCAGTACTTC.